This is a list of T cell receptor beta chains from one sample in a study of blood T cell repertoires in COVID-19. Method: immunoSEQ multiplex PCR; TCRdb's copy keeps in-frame clones and lacks some. Among roughly 72,000 clones listed, 80% to 90% were seen once. Sequences were obtained from peripheral blood. These TCRs come from a human donor in a cohort sampled during active COVID-19. Each CDR3 is given with its conserved first and last residue. A D gene is named only where the DNA matches it firmly. Not every row has a clone size; where given, it reads once, few, many or a size class.

v_call: TRBV30; j_call: TRBJ2-2; d_call: NA; clone_size: NA; cdr3_nt: TGTGCCCGCTCTAGCGCGAACACCGGGGAGCTGTTTTTT; cdr3_aa: CARSSANTGELFF
v_call: TRBV21-1; j_call: TRBJ1-5; d_call: NA; clone_size: NA; cdr3_nt: TGTGCCAGCAGCAAAGGGGCCCGGGAATCTTATAGCAATCAGCCCCAGCATTTT; cdr3_aa: CASSKGARESYSNQPQHF
v_call: TRBV7-9; j_call: TRBJ1-4; d_call: NA; clone_size: NA; cdr3_nt: TGTGCCAGCAGCTTAGAACAGGGAATGGGGGAAAAACTGTTTTTT; cdr3_aa: CASSLEQGMGEKLFF
v_call: TRBV27; j_call: TRBJ2-7; d_call: TRBD2; clone_size: NA; cdr3_nt: TGTGCCAGCAGTTTAGTGCTAGCGGGAAGCTCCTACGAGCAGTACTTC; cdr3_aa: CASSLVLAGSSYEQYF
v_call: TRBV7-2; j_call: TRBJ2-1; d_call: TRBD1; clone_size: NA; cdr3_nt: TGTGCCAGCAGCCTCCCCAGGGGGCAGAGCTCCTACAATGAGCAGTTCTTC; cdr3_aa: CASSLPRGQSSYNEQFF
v_call: TRBV2; j_call: TRBJ1-2; d_call: TRBD1; clone_size: NA; cdr3_nt: TGTGCCAGCAGCGGACAGGGGGCGAACTATGGCTACACCTTC; cdr3_aa: CASSGQGANYGYTF
v_call: TRBV3-1/TRBV3-2; j_call: TRBJ1-5; d_call: NA; clone_size: NA; cdr3_nt: TGTGCCAGCAGCCAACGACAGCACGTTAAGGGGGTCTGCCAGCCCCAGCATTTT; cdr3_aa: CASSQRQHVKGVCQPQHF
v_call: TRBV27; j_call: TRBJ2-7; d_call: TRBD1; clone_size: NA; cdr3_nt: TGTGCCAGCAGCTCCGGGACAGGCGGCTACGAGCAGTACTTC; cdr3_aa: CASSSGTGGYEQYF
v_call: TRBV5-1; j_call: TRBJ1-1; d_call: NA; clone_size: NA; cdr3_nt: TGCGCCAGCAGTTCTCAGGGGACTGAAGCTTTCTTT; cdr3_aa: CASSSQGTEAFF
v_call: TRBV6-6; j_call: TRBJ1-3; d_call: NA; clone_size: NA; cdr3_nt: TGTGCCAGCAGTTACTCGAGTGACAGTGGAAACACCATATATTTT; cdr3_aa: CASSYSSDSGNTIYF
v_call: TRBV2; j_call: TRBJ2-2; d_call: NA; clone_size: NA; cdr3_nt: TGTGCCAGCAGTGAAGGGACACCTTACACCGGGGAGCTGTTTTTT; cdr3_aa: CASSEGTPYTGELFF
v_call: TRBV20-1; j_call: TRBJ2-7; d_call: NA; clone_size: NA; cdr3_nt: TGCAGCCCCCGGGCCGGGGACGAGCAGTACTTC; cdr3_aa: CSPRAGDEQYF
v_call: TRBV7-3; j_call: TRBJ1-2; d_call: TRBD1; clone_size: NA; cdr3_nt: TGTGCCAGCAGCTATAGGGGGCCTTCTAACTATGGCTACACCTTC; cdr3_aa: CASSYRGPSNYGYTF
v_call: TRBV28; j_call: TRBJ2-2; d_call: TRBD1; clone_size: NA; cdr3_nt: TGTGCCAGCAGTCCGACCCGTAGCACCGGGACAGGACTCACCGGGGAGCTGTTTTTT; cdr3_aa: CASSPTRSTGTGLTGELFF
v_call: TRBV11-2; j_call: TRBJ2-2; d_call: NA; clone_size: many; cdr3_nt: TGTGCCAGCAGCTTAGGTCTAGCGAAGAACACCGGGGAGCTGTTTTTT; cdr3_aa: CASSLGLAKNTGELFF
v_call: TRBV4-3; j_call: TRBJ2-7; d_call: TRBD2; clone_size: NA; cdr3_nt: TGCGCCAGCAGCCAAGGGATAGCGGGGGACTACGAGCAGTACTTC; cdr3_aa: CASSQGIAGDYEQYF
v_call: TRBV6-4; j_call: TRBJ2-1; d_call: TRBD2; clone_size: NA; cdr3_nt: TGTGCCAGCAGTGAGGGACTAGCGGGGGACAATGAGCAGTTCTTC; cdr3_aa: CASSEGLAGDNEQFF
v_call: TRBV28; j_call: TRBJ2-1; d_call: NA; clone_size: NA; cdr3_nt: TGTGCCAGCAGTTTATGGCAGGTAGGGACAAATGAGCAGTTCTTC; cdr3_aa: CASSLWQVGTNEQFF
v_call: TRBV23-1; j_call: TRBJ2-6; d_call: NA; clone_size: NA; cdr3_nt: TGCGCCAGCAGTCAACTTGGGGCTGGACAGACCTCTGGGGCCAACGTCCTGACTTTC; cdr3_aa: CASSQLGAGQTSGANVLTF
v_call: TRBV6-1; j_call: TRBJ2-1; d_call: TRBD2; clone_size: NA; cdr3_nt: TGTGCCAGCAGTGACCCCGGGACTAGCGGGGGAGATGAGCAGTTCTTC; cdr3_aa: CASSDPGTSGGDEQFF
v_call: TRBV2; j_call: TRBJ2-7; d_call: TRBD1; clone_size: NA; cdr3_nt: TGTGCCAGCCTCGGGACAGGGCCCGAGCAGTACTTC; cdr3_aa: CASLGTGPEQYF
v_call: TRBV7-9; j_call: TRBJ2-5; d_call: TRBD2; clone_size: NA; cdr3_nt: TGTGCCAGCAGCTTAGCTAGCGGGACATGGGAGACCCAGTACTTC; cdr3_aa: CASSLASGTWETQYF
v_call: TRBV5-4; j_call: TRBJ2-3; d_call: TRBD1; clone_size: once; cdr3_nt: TGTGCCAGCAGCTTTTCTGGGACAGCCACAGATACGCAGTATTTT; cdr3_aa: CASSFSGTATDTQYF
v_call: TRBV11-3; j_call: TRBJ2-2; d_call: TRBD2; clone_size: NA; cdr3_nt: TGTGCCAGCAGACGACTAGCGGGAGCCGTAAACACCGGGGAGCTGTTTTTT; cdr3_aa: CASRRLAGAVNTGELFF
v_call: TRBV11-2; j_call: TRBJ1-6; d_call: TRBD1; clone_size: NA; cdr3_nt: TGTGCCAGCAGCTTAAGAGGGACAGGACATTCACCCCTCCACTTT; cdr3_aa: CASSLRGTGHSPLHF
v_call: TRBV14; j_call: TRBJ1-6; d_call: TRBD1; clone_size: NA; cdr3_nt: TGTGCCAGCAGCCACAGGACAGGGGCTAATTCACCCCTCCACTTT; cdr3_aa: CASSHRTGANSPLHF
v_call: TRBV6-5; j_call: TRBJ1-6; d_call: NA; clone_size: NA; cdr3_nt: TGTGCCAGCTGGACAAGGAACTCACCCCTCCACTTT; cdr3_aa: CASWTRNSPLHF
v_call: TRBV7-7; j_call: TRBJ2-7; d_call: NA; clone_size: NA; cdr3_nt: TGTGCTAGCAGCCCCCAGAGCGGCCCTACCTACGAGCAGTACTTC; cdr3_aa: CASSPQSGPTYEQYF